The clone carrying this T cell receptor (beta chain) was seen a handful of times. This specimen comes from a study of blood T cell repertoires in COVID-19. Study context: The United States, Italy and Spain supplied acute and convalescent COVID-19 samples. In each case, the material was cDNA or gDNA derived from T cells, B-cell-depleted T cells, or PBMCs.

How the authors handled the data: Reference gene primer amplification in the assay estimated nucleated cell counts. Sequencing was performed with immunoSEQ multiplex PCR; in TCRdb, only in-frame clones are kept and a portion is missing. D and trimming were read from the DNA, whereas the V and J calls and clone size are those reported in that table. The repertoire holds 55,000 to 65,000 clones, 87% seen once, with 6% to 8.5% in the top ten. J gave up 4 bases and V 6 bases, and 7 bases lay outside the gene matches. The germline V gene encodes CDR1 MNHEY and CDR2 SVGAGI. This CDR3 contains 15 residues. The rearrangement joins TRBV6-5 to TRBJ1-2, with 11 bases matching TRBD1. Sequencing used peripheral blood. The clonotype originates from a man in his sixties with active or convalescent COVID-19. CDR3 region: CASSPEGQGVYGYTF. As DNA, the CDR3 is TGTGCCAGCAGCCCAGAGGGACAGGGGGTCTATGGCTACACCTTC.